This T cell receptor (beta chain) was retrieved from a study of control samples from healthy donors and cancer patients. Profiled with immunoSEQ multiplex PCR; TCRdb holds only in-frame clones, not every one. The data contain 110,000 or so clones, just over 90% of them singletons. The V gene's germline CDR1 is LGHNA and CDR2 YNFKEQ. The CDR3 consists of 18 residues. After removal of 0 bases from V and 6 bases from J, the junction contained 13 bases not matched to a gene. The specimen sequenced was blood. The source of this sequence is a human donor in good health. The donor label of this sample is uncertain. J is TRBJ2-2 and V is TRBV4-2; TRBD2 matches at 7 bases. DNA for the CDR3: TGTGCCAGCAGCCAAGAAGAGCCTGGCGGGGGATCCGCCGGGGAGCTGTTTTTT. Protein sequence: CASSQEEPGGGSAGELFF.